The present entry profiles one T cell receptor (beta chain) with its context. This sample stems from a study of blood T cell repertoires in COVID-19. At the level of the study: COVID-19 samples, acute and convalescent, were from the United States, Italy and Spain. From T cells, B-cell-depleted T cells, or PBMCs came the material, which was cDNA or gDNA.

Methods used by the authors: Amplification of reference gene primers provided the estimated nucleated cell counts. Assay: immunoSEQ multiplex PCR; the TCRdb copy retains only in-frame clones and omits some. V and J calls and clone size are given by that table; D and trimming were obtained from the DNA. This table holds roughly 350,000 clones, under 95% found once. Germline CDR1 and CDR2: LGHNA and YSLEER. V shed 0 bases and J 6 bases; nucleotides not matched to a gene: 7. The length of the CDR3 is 17 residues. Sequencing used peripheral blood. This TCR derives from a woman in her late teens or twenties who had recovered from COVID-19. The gene calls are TRBV4-3 and TRBJ2-2; 10 bases fit TRBD2. For the CDR3, the DNA is TGCGCCAGCAGCCAAGATCTCGGGCTAGCGGGAGCCGGGGAGCTGTTTTTT. It is translated as CASSQDLGLAGAGELFF.